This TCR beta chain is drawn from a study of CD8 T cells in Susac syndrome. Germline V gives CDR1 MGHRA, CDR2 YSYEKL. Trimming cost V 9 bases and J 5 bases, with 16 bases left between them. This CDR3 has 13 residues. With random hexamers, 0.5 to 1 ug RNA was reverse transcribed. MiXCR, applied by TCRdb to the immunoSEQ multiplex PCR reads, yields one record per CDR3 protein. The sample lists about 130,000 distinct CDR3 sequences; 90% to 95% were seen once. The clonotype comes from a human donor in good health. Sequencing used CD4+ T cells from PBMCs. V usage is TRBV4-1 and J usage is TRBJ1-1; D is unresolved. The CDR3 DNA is TGCGCCAGGGGAAAAGGTTGGAGGACTGAAGCTTTCTTT. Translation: CARGKGWRTEAFF.